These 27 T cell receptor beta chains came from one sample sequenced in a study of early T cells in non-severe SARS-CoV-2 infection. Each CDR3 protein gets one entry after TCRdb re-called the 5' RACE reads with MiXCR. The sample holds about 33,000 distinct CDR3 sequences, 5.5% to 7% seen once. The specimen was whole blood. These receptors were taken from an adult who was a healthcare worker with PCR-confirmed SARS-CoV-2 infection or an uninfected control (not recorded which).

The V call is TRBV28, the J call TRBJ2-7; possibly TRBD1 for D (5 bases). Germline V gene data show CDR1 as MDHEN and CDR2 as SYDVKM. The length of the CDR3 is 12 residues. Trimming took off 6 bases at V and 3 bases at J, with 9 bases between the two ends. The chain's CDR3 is CASSLGRYEQYF. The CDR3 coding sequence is TGTGCCAGCAGCTTGGGGCGCTACGAGCAGTACTTC.

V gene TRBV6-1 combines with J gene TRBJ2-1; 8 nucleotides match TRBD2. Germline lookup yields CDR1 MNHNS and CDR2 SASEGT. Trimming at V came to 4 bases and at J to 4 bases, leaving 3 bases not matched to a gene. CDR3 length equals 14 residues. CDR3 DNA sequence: TGTGCCAGCAGTGGGCTAGCGGGTTACAATGAGCAGTTCTTC. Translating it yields CASSGLAGYNEQFF.

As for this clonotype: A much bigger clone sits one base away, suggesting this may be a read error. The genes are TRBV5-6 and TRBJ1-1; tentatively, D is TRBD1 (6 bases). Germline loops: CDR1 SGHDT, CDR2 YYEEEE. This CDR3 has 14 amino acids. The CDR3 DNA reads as TGTGCCAGCAGCACACGGAGGGGGAACACTGAAGCTCTCTTT. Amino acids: CASSTRRGNTEALF. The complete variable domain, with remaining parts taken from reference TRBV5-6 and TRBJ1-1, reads DAGVTQSPTHLIKTRGQQVTLRCSPKSGHDTVSWYQQALGQGPQFIFQYYEEEERQRGNFPDRFSGHQFPNYSSELNVNALLLGDSALYLCASSTRRGNTEALFGQGTRLTVV.

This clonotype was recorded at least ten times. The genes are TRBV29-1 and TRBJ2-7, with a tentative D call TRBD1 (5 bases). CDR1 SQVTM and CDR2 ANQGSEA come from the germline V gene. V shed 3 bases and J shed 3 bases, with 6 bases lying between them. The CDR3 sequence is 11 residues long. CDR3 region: CSVETDYEQYF. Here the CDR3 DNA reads TGCAGCGTTGAGACAGACTACGAGCAGTACTTC.

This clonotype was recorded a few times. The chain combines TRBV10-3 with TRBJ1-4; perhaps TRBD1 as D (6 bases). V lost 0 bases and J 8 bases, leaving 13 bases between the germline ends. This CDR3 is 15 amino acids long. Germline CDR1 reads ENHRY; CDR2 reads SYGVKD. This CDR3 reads CAISESGGGREKLFF. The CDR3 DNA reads TGTGCCATCAGTGAGTCCGGCGGGGGCAGGGAAAAACTGTTTTTT.

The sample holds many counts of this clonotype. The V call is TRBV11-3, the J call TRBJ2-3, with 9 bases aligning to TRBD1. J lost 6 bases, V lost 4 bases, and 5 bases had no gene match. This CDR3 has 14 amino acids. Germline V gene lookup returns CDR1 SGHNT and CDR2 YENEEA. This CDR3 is CASSSGTGTDTQYF. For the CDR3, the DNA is TGTGCCAGCAGCTCCGGGACAGGGACCGATACGCAGTATTTT.

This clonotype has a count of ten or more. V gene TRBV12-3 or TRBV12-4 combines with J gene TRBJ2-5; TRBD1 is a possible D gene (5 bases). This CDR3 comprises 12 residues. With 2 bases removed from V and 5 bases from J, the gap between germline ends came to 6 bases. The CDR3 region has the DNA TGTGCCAGCAGTTTAAGGGGTGAGACCCAGTACTTC. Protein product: CASSLRGETQYF.

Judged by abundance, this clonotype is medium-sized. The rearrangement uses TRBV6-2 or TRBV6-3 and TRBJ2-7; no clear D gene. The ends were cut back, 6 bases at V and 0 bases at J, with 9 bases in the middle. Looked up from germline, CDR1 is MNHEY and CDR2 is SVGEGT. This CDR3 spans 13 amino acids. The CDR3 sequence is CASSVDVSYEQYF. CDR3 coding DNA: TGTGCCAGCAGCGTTGACGTCTCCTACGAGCAGTACTTC.

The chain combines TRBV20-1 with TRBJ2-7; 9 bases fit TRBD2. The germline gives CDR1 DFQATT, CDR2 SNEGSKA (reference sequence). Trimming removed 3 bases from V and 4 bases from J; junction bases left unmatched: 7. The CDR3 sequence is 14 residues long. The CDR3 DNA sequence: TGCAGTGCTAGGCCGTTAGCGGGAGATTACGAGCAGTACTTC. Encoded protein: CSARPLAGDYEQYF.

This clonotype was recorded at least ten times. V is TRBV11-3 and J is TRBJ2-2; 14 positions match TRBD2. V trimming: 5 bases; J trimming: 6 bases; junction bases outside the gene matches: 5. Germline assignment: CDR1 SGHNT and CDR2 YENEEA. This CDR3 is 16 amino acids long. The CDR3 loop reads CASSRGTSGSPGELFF. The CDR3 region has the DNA TGTGCCAGCAGCCGCGGGACTAGCGGGAGCCCCGGGGAGCTGTTTTTT.

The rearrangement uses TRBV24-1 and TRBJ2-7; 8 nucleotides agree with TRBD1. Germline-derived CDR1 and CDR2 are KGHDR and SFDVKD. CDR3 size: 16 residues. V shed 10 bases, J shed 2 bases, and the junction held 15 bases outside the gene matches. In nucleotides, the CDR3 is TGTGCCACTATCGGACAGGGTCCTCCCCTGACCTACGAGCAGTACTTC. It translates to CATIGQGPPLTYEQYF.

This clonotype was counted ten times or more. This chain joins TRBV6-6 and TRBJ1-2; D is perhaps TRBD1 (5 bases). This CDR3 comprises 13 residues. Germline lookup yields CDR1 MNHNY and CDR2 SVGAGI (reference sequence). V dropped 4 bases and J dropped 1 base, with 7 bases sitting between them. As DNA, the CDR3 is TGTGCCAGCAGTTCCGACAGTAACTATGGCTACACCTTC. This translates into CASSSDSNYGYTF.

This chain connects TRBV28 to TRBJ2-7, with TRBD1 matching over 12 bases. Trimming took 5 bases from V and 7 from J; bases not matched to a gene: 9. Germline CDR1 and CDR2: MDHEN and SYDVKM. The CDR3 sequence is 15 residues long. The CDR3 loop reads CASSKPGQGAGEQYF. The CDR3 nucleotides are TGTGCCAGCAGTAAACCGGGACAGGGGGCCGGGGAGCAGTACTTC.

The CDR3, as DNA: TGTGCCAGCAGCTTGGGGGTACCGGGACAGGGCCTCACCGGGGAGCTGTTTTTT. It translates to CASSLGVPGQGLTGELFF. The V and J genes are TRBV5-5 and TRBJ2-2; TRBD1 matches 9 bases. The ends lost 0 bases at V and 4 bases at J; junction bases unmatched: 10. The CDR3 contains 18 residues. CDR1 and CDR2 from the germline V gene are SGHKS and YYEKEE (reference sequence).

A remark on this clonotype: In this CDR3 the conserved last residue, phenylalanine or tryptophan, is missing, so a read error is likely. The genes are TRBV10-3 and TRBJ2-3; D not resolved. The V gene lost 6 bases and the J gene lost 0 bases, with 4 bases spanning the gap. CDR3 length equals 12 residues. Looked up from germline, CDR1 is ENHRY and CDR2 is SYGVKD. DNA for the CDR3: TGTGCCATCAGGGACAGCACAGATACGCAGTATTTA. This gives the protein CAIRDSTDTQYL.

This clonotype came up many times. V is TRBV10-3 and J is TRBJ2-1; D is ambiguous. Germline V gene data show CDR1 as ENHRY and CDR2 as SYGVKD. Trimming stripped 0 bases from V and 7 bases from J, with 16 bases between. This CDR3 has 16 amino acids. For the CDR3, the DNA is TGTGCCATCAGTGAGTCGGTGGTCCCAATAATGAATGAGCAGTTCTTC. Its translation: CAISESVVPIMNEQFF.

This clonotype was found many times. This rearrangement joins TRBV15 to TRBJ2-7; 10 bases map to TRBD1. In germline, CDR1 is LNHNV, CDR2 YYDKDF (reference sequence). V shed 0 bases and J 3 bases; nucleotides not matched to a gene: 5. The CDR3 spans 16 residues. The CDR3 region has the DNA TGTGCCACCAGCAGAGATAGGGACAGGGGTTTCTACGAGCAGTACTTC. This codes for CATSRDRDRGFYEQYF.

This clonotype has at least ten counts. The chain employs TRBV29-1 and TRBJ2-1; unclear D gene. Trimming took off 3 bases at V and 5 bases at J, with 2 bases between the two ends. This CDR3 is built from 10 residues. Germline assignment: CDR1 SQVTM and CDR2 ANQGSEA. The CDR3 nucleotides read TGCAGCGTTGACGACAATGAGCAGTTCTTC. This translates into CSVDDNEQFF.

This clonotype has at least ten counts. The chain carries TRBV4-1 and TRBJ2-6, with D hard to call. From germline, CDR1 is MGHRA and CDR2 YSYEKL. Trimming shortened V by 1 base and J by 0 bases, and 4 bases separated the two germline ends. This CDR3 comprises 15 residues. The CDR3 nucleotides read TGCGCCAGCAGCCAAGGTCCCTCTGGGGCCAACGTCCTGACTTTC. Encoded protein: CASSQGPSGANVLTF.

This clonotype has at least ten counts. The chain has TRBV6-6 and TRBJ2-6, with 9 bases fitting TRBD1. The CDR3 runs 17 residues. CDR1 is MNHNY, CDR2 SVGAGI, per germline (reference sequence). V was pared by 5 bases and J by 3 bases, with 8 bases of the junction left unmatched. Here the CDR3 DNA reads TGTGCCAGCAGTACCCGGACAGGGGTTGATGGGGCCAACGTCCTGACTTTC. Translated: CASSTRTGVDGANVLTF.

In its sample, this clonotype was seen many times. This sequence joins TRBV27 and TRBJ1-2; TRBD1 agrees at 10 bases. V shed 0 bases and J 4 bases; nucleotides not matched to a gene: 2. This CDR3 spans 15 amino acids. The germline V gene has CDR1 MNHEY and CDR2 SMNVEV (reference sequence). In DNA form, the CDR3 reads TGTGCCAGCAGTTTATCGACAGGGGGCCGCTATGGCTACACCTTC. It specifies CASSLSTGGRYGYTF.

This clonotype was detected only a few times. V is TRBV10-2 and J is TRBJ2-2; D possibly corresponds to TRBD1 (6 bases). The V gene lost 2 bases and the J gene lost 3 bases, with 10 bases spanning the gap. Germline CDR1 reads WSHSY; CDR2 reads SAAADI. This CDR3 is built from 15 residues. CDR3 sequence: CASSEVQGYTGELFF. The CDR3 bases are TGCGCCAGCAGTGAGGTTCAGGGGTACACCGGGGAGCTGTTTTTT.

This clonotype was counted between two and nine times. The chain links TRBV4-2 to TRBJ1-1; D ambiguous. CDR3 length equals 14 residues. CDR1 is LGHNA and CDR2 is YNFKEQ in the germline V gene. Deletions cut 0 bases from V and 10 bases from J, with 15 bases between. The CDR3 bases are TGTGCCAGCAGCCAAGATGGGGAGAGGATGACAGCTTTCTTT. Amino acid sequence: CASSQDGERMTAFF.

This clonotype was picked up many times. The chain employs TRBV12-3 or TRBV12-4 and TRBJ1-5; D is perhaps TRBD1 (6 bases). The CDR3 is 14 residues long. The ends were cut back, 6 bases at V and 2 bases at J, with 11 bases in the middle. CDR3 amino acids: CASSRGGRNQPQHF. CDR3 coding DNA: TGTGCCAGCAGCCGAGGGGGTCGCAATCAGCCCCAGCATTTT.

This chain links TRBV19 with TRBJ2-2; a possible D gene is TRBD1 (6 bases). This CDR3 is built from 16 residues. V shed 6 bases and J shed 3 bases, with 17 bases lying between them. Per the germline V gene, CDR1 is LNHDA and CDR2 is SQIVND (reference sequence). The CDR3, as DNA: TGTGCCAGTAGAGACACAGGGCCTTCGGACACCGGGGAGCTGTTTTTT. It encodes CASRDTGPSDTGELFF.

The CDR3 bases are TGTGCCAGCAGTTCCCGGACGGGGGGAACTAATGAAAAACTGTTTTTT. This codes for CASSSRTGGTNEKLFF. The chain combines TRBV27 with TRBJ1-4; D may be TRBD1 (5 bases). Trimming left V 4 bases short and J 1 base short, with 13 bases between. Germline lookup yields CDR1 MNHEY and CDR2 SMNVEV (reference sequence). This CDR3 is built from 16 residues.

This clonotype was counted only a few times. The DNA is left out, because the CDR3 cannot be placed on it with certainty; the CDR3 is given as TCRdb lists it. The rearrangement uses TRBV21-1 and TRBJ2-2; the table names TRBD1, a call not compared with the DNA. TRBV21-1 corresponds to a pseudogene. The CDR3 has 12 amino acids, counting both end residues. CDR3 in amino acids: CASTPLTGSCFF.